A selection of T cell receptor beta chains follows, all from one sample in a study of T cells in Graves' hyperthyroidism and ophthalmopathy. TCRdb reprocessed the multiplex PCR reads with MiXCR, giving one entry per CDR3 protein. The sample consists of around 350,000 distinct CDR3 sequences, about 15% of them appearing once. The sample was blood. These receptors came from a woman younger than 45 with Graves' ophthalmopathy. Each CDR3 is given with its conserved first and last residue. D genes are given only for firm matches. Not all rows give a size; the values are once, few, many and, for expanded clones, a class.

TRBV6-9	TRBD1	TRBJ2-7	-	TGTGCCAGCAGTTGGGCGACCGGGACAGGATACTACGAGCAGTACTTC	CASSWATGTGYYEQYF
TRBV5-6	TRBD2	TRBJ2-1	many	TGTGCCAGCAGCTCCGGACTAGTGTCTGGTGAGCAGTTCTTC	CASSSGLVSGEQFF
TRBV11-2	TRBD2	TRBJ2-3	many	TGTGCCAGCAGCGTCCTAGCGGGGGCCACAGATACGCAGTATTTT	CASSVLAGATDTQYF
TRBV10-3	-	TRBJ1-2	-	TGTGCCATCGCGGGGGCAGCAGCTTATGGCTACACCTTC	CAIAGAAAYGYTF
TRBV19	-	TRBJ1-5	many	TGTGCCAGTAGTATAGACCCACAGGGCCATCAGCCCCAGCATTTT	CASSIDPQGHQPQHF
TRBV19	TRBD1	TRBJ2-5	many	TGTGCCAGTAGTATCTACAGGGGCCAAGAGACCCAGTACTTC	CASSIYRGQETQYF
TRBV6-1	-	TRBJ1-1	many	TGTGCCAGCAGTAACCGGGGGGGGGGGGGCACTGAAGCTTTCTTT	CASSNRGGGGTEAFF
TRBV2	-	TRBJ2-2	many	TGTGCCAGCCTATACAGGGGGGGAACCGGGGAGCTGTTTTTT	CASLYRGGTGELFF
TRBV6-1	TRBD1	TRBJ2-7	many	TGTGCCAGCAGGGACAGGGGGCTAGAAGAGCAGTACTTC	CASRDRGLEEQYF
TRBV6-1	TRBD1	TRBJ1-4	many	TGTGCCAGCAGTCCGGGACAGGCTGCCCTTGGGCCTAATGAAAAACTGTTTTTT	CASSPGQAALGPNEKLFF
TRBV6-1	TRBD1	TRBJ2-1	-	TGTGCCAGCAGAGAAATCGACAGGGGCGAGTTCTTC	CASREIDRGEFF
TRBV6-8	TRBD2	TRBJ2-1	many	TGTGCCAGCAGTTACCCACCGGGACTAGGCCCCTACAATGAGCAGTTCTTC	CASSYPPGLGPYNEQFF
TRBV6-5	TRBD1	TRBJ1-4	-	TGTGCCAGCAGTTACTTGCCGGGACAGGGGATTTCAACTAATGAAAAACTGTTTTTT	CASSYLPGQGISTNEKLFF
TRBV18	-	TRBJ1-5	many	TGTGCCAGCTCACCACTCTCGTCGGGAGGGCAGCCCCAGCATTTT	CASSPLSSGGQPQHF
TRBV10-3	-	TRBJ2-5	-	TGTGCCATCAGTGGCGAGGGAATCTTAGGCGAGACCCAGTACTTC	CAISGEGILGETQYF
TRBV6-1	TRBD1	TRBJ1-1	many	TGTGCCAGCAGTTATAATGGACAGGGAAACACTGAAGCTTTCTTT	CASSYNGQGNTEAFF
TRBV3-1	-	TRBJ1-1	-	TGTGCCAGCAGCCAAGGTGGAGTTGAAGCTTTCTTT	CASSQGGVEAFF
TRBV4-1	-	TRBJ2-7	many	TGCGCCAGCAGCCAAGACCCCCTCTCCTACGAGCAGTACTTC	CASSQDPLSYEQYF
TRBV28	-	TRBJ2-5	many	TGTGCCAGCAGGGACGAACCAATGGAGACCCAGTACTTC	CASRDEPMETQYF
TRBV7-2	TRBD1	TRBJ1-5	many	TGTGCCAGCAGCAAGACAGGGGGCGGTCAGCCCCAGCATTTT	CASSKTGGGQPQHF
TRBV2	-	TRBJ2-5	few	TGTGCCAGCAGTTTAATCGGGGAAGAGGCCCAGTACTTC	CASSLIGEEAQYF
TRBV9	-	TRBJ2-5	many	TGTGCCAGCAGCGTAGGTGGGTTCCGCCAAGAGACCCAGTACTTC	CASSVGGFRQETQYF
TRBV10-3	-	TRBJ2-7	many	TGTGCCATCAGTGTCGCAGGGGATATTTGGTCCTACGAGCAGTACTTC	CAISVAGDIWSYEQYF
TRBV20-1	TRBD1	TRBJ1-4	many	TGCAGTGCTAGGACAGGGATTGAAAAACTGTTTTTT	CSARTGIEKLFF
TRBV5-1	-	TRBJ1-5	-	TGCGCCAGCAGCTTAGACTCTTTTAGCAATCAGCCCCAGCATTTT	CASSLDSFSNQPQHF
TRBV6-1	-	TRBJ1-5	many	TGTGCCAGCAGTCCAGGCAGGGGCGATCAGCCCCAGCATTTT	CASSPGRGDQPQHF
TRBV20-1	-	TRBJ2-5	-	TGCAGTGCTAGTGGGGGGGGGGTGGACAGCCAGTACTTC	CSASGGGVDSQYF
TRBV10-3	-	TRBJ2-5	many	TGTGCCATCAGTCAGGGAAGACAAGAGACCCAGTACTTC	CAISQGRQETQYF
TRBV7-8	TRBD1	TRBJ1-2	many	TGTGCCAGCAGCTCAACAGGGGGCCCTGGCTACACCTTC	CASSSTGGPGYTF
TRBV6-1	TRBD1	TRBJ2-7	many	TGTGCCAGCAGTGCGGGACAGAACCCCTACGAGCAGTACTTC	CASSAGQNPYEQYF
TRBV28	TRBD1	TRBJ1-2	many	TGTGCCAGCAGTTTGGGCAGGACAGGGCTATACTATGGCTACACCTTC	CASSLGRTGLYYGYTF
TRBV29-1	-	TRBJ2-2	-	TGCAGCGTCACATCCGGGACACTGAACACCGGGGAGCTGTTTTTT	CSVTSGTLNTGELFF
TRBV7-9	TRBD2	TRBJ2-2	many	TGTGCCAGCAGGAATAGGGAGGGAAGAACTAAATCCGGGGAGCTGTTTTTT	CASRNREGRTKSGELFF
TRBV28	-	TRBJ1-3	many	TGTGCCAGCAGCCTACCCGGGACCTTCTCTGGAAACACCATATATTTT	CASSLPGTFSGNTIYF
TRBV20-1	TRBD2	TRBJ2-5	-	TGCAGTGCTAGAGATAGCGTTGGGCTAGCGGGGGGGTTGGTCCAAGAGACCCAGTACTTC	CSARDSVGLAGGLVQETQYF
TRBV12-3/TRBV12-4	TRBD1	TRBJ2-7	many	TGTGCCAGCAGTTTCGGACAGGGTTTCGAGCAGTACTTC	CASSFGQGFEQYF
TRBV7-9	TRBD1	TRBJ2-1	many	TGTGCCAGCAGCTATGGACAGGGTATCAATGAGCAGTTCTTC	CASSYGQGINEQFF
TRBV20-1	-	TRBJ1-4	many	TGCAGTGCTAGAGATGGGGCAGCTAATGAAAAACTGTTTTTT	CSARDGAANEKLFF
TRBV7-3	TRBD1	TRBJ1-2	many	TGTGCCAGCAGCCCCGAGACAGGGGGCACGGACAGCTACACCTTC	CASSPETGGTDSYTF
TRBV15	-	TRBJ1-4	few	TGTGCCACCAGCAGTTTCCCCAGGGAAACTAATGAAAAACTGTTTTTT	CATSSFPRETNEKLFF